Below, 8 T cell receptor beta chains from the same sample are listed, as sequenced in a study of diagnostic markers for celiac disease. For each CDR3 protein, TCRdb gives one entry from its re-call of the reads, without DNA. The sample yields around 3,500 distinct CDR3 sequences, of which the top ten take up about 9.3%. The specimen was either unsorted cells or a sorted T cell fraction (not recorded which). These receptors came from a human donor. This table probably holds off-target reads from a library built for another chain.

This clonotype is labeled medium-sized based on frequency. The CDR3 spells CASRKSDSYGYTF. The chain combines TRBV7-9 with TRBJ1-2; there is no DNA to check the TCRdb D call of TRBD1. CDR3 length: 13 amino acids. The germline V gene has CDR1 SEHNR and CDR2 FQNEAQ (reference sequence).

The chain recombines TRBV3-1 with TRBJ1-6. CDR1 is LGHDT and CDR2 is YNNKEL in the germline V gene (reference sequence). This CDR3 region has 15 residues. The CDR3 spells CASSQGSSYNSPLHF.

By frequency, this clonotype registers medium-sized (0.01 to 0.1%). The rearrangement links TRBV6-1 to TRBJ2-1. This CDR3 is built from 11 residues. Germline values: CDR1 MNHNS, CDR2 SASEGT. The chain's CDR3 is CASSEAYEQFF.

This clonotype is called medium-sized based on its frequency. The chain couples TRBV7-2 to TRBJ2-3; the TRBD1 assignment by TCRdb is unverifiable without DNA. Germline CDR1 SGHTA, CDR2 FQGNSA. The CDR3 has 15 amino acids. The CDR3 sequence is CASSRPGQLTDTQYF.

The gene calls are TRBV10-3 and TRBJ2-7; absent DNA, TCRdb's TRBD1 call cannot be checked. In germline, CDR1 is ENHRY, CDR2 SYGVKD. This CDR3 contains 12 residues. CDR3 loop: CAMGGQSYEQYF.

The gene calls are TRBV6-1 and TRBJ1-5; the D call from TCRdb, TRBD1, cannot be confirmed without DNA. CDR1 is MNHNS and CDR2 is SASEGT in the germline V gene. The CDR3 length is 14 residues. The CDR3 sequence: CASITGLGNQPQHF.

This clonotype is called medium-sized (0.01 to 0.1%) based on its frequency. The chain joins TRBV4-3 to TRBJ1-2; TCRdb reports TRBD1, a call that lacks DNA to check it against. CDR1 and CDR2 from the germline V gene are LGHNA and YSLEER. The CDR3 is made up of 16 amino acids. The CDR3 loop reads CASSRGDSRNRYGYTF.

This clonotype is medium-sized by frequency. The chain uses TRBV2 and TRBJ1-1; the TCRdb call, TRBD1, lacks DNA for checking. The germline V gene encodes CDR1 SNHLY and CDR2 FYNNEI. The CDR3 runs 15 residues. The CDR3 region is CASSEPGTVNTEAFF.